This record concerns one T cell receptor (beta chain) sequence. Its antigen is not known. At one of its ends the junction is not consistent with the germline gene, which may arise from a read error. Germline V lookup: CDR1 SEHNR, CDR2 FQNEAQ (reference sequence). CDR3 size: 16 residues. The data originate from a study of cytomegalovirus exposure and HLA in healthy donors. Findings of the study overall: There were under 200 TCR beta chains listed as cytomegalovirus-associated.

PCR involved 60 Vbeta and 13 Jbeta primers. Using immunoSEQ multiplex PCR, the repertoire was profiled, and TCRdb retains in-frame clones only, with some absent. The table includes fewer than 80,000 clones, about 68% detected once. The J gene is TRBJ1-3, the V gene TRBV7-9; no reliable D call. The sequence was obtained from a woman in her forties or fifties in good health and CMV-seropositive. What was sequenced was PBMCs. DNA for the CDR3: TGTTCCAGCAGCTTACGAACAACACGATCTTCAAACACCATATATTTT. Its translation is CSSSLRTTRSSNTIYF.